The entry that follows covers one TCR beta chain sequence. In the authors' methods: Estimated nucleated cell counts came from reference gene primer amplification. Clones were read by immunoSEQ multiplex PCR, and TCRdb kept only the in-frame ones, dropping some. V, J and clone size reflect that table, while D and trimming were determined from the DNA. The table shows around 260,000 clones, with 70% to 90% occurring only once. The data were obtained in a study of blood T cell repertoires in COVID-19. This clonotype was obtained from a woman aged 60-75 years with COVID-19, enrolled during active disease. The source material was peripheral blood.

This CDR3 reads CASSPGTLGTSGSYEQYF. The DNA for the CDR3 is TGCGCCAGCAGCCCCGGGACCCTAGGGACTAGCGGATCCTACGAGCAGTACTTC. The V and J genes are TRBV5-1 and TRBJ2-7; 11 nucleotides align to TRBD2. Germline V gene sequence: CDR1 SGHRS, CDR2 YFSETQ. The J segment lost 1 base and the V segment lost 4 bases, leaving 13 bases of the junction unmatched. The CDR3 runs 18 residues.